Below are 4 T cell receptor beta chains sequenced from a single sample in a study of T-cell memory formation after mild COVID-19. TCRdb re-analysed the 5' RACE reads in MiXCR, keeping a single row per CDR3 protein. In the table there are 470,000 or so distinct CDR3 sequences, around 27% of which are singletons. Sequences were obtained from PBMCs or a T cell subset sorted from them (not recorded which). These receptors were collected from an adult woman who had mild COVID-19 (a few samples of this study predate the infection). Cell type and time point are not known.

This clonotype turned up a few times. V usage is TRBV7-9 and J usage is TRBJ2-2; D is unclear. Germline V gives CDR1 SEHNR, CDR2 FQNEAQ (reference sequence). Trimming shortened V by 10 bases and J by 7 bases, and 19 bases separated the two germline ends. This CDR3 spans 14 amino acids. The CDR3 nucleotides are TGTGCCACCCGATTCGAGGCCTTCGACGGGGAGCTGTTTTTT. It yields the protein CATRFEAFDGELFF.

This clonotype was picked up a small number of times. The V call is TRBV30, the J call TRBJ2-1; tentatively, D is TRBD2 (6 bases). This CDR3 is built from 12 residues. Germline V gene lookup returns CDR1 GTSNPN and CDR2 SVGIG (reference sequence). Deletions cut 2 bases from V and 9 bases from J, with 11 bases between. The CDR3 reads CAWSPLGGEQFF. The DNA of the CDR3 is TGTGCCTGGAGTCCCCTGGGGGGTGAGCAGTTCTTC.

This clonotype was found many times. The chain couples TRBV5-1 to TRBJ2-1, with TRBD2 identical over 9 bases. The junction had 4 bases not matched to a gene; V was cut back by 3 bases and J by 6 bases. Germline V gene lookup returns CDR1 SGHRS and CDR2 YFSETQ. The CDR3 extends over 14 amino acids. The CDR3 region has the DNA TGCGCCAGCAGCTCGGGACTAGCATCCAATGAGCAGTTCTTC. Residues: CASSSGLASNEQFF.

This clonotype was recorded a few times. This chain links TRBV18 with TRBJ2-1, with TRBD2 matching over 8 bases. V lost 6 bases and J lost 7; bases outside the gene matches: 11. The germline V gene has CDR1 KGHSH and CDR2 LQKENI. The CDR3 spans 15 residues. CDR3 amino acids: CASSQGSGSRNEQFF. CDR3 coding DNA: TGTGCCAGCTCCCAGGGGAGCGGGAGTAGGAATGAGCAGTTCTTC.